A selection of T cell receptor beta chains follows, all from one sample in a study of T cell responses to AZD1222 COVID-19 vaccine. Assay: immunoSEQ multiplex PCR; the TCRdb copy retains only in-frame clones and omits some. This sample yields about 50,000 clones, of which more than 80% are seen a single time; approximately 19% belongs to the top ten. The sequences come from peripheral blood, collected on day 0 of MenACWY control vaccination. The source is an adult in good health. The CDR3 runs from the conserved cysteine through the conserved F or W. The D gene is left open where the match is weak. Only some rows state a clone size, as once, few, many or a class for expanded clones.

clone_size	d_call	j_call	v_call	cdr3_nt	cdr3_aa
few	TRBD1	TRBJ1-3	TRBV4-3	TGCGCCAGCAGCCAAGGGACAGGGTCTGGAAACACCATATATTTT	CASSQGTGSGNTIYF
-	-	TRBJ2-5	TRBV7-8	TGTGCCAGCAGCCAAAGAGAGACCCAGTACTTC	CASSQRETQYF
-	-	TRBJ1-4	TRBV29-1	TGCAGCGTTGAAACGGTAGGGTCGGGCGAAAAACTGTTTTTT	CSVETVGSGEKLFF
-	TRBD2	TRBJ2-4	TRBV30	TGTGCCTGGAGTCGACTAGCGGGAGACCTCTTAGCCAAAAACATTCAGTACTTC	CAWSRLAGDLLAKNIQYF
-	-	TRBJ2-2	TRBV4-1	TGCGCCAGCAGCCCAGTGGTGCGGACGAACACCGGGGAGCTGTTTTTT	CASSPVVRTNTGELFF
-	TRBD1	TRBJ1-1	TRBV5-4	TGTGCCAGCAGCTTGGCTGGCAGGGGGGACACTGAAGCTTTCTTT	CASSLAGRGDTEAFF
-	TRBD1	TRBJ2-1	TRBV5-1	TGCGCCAGCAGCGGTACAGGGGGCGCCTCGCTTGAGCAGTTCTTC	CASSGTGGASLEQFF
-	-	TRBJ2-1	TRBV6-5	TGTGCCAGCTTCCTAGGGGCAGGATCCAATGAGCAGTTCTTC	CASFLGAGSNEQFF
-	-	TRBJ1-5	TRBV7-9	TGTGCCAGCAGCTTACCCGGTAATCAGCCCCAGCATTTT	CASSLPGNQPQHF
-	TRBD1	TRBJ1-1	TRBV19	TGTGCCAGTAGTAGGGACAGGGGGATGACTGAAGCTTTCTTT	CASSRDRGMTEAFF
-	-	TRBJ2-2	TRBV7-9	TGTGCCAGCAGCTTAAGCGGCAACACCGGGGAGCTGTTTTTT	CASSLSGNTGELFF
-	TRBD2	TRBJ2-7	TRBV24-1	TGTGCCACCAGTGATAGGACTAGCGGGATCTACGAGCAGTACTTC	CATSDRTSGIYEQYF
-	TRBD1	TRBJ2-2	TRBV7-2	TGTGCCAGCAGCTTTGGGGACAGAGACACCGGGGAGCTGTTTTTT	CASSFGDRDTGELFF
once	-	TRBJ2-6	TRBV6-2/TRBV6-3	TGTGCCAGCAGCGCCAGCTCTGGGGCCAACGTCCTGACTTTC	CASSASSGANVLTF
few	TRBD1	TRBJ1-1	TRBV4-1	TGCGCCAGCAGCCAATCGACAGGGGGGAACACTGAAGCTTTCTTT	CASSQSTGGNTEAFF
-	-	TRBJ1-1	TRBV5-4	TGTGCCAGCAGCAAAGGGCCGAACACTGAAGCTTTCTTT	CASSKGPNTEAFF
-	-	TRBJ2-2	TRBV5-6	TGTGCCAGCAGCCGCAGGGGCCCCGGGGAGCTGTTTTTT	CASSRRGPGELFF
-	-	TRBJ2-3	TRBV24-1	TGTGCCACCAGTGATTTAATCCAGGGTTCCACAGATACGCAGTATTTT	CATSDLIQGSTDTQYF
-	TRBD2	TRBJ2-7	TRBV2	TGTGCCAGCAGTGTTGGGACTAGCGGCTACGAGCAGTACTTC	CASSVGTSGYEQYF
-	-	TRBJ2-5	TRBV9	TGTGCCAGCAGCGTAGCGGGCGGGGCAAACCAAGAGACCCAGTACTTC	CASSVAGGANQETQYF